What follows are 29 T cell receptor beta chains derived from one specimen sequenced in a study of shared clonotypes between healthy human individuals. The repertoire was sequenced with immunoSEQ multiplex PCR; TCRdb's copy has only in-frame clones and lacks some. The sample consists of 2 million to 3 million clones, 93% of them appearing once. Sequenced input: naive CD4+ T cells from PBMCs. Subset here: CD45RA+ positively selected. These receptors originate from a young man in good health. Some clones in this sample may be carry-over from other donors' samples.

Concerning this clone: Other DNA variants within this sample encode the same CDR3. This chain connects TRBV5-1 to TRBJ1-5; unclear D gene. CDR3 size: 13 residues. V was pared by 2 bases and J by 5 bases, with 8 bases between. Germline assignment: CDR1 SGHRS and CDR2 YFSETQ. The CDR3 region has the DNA TGCGCCAGCAGCTTCGGTGGGGATCAGCCCCAGCATTTT. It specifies CASSFGGDQPQHF.

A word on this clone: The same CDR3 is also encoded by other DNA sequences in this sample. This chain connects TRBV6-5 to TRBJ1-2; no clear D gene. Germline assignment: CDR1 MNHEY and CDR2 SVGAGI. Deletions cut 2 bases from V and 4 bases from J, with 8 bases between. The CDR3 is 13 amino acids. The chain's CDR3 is CASSYGLSYGYTF. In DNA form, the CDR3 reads TGTGCCAGCAGTTACGGACTCTCCTATGGCTACACCTTC.

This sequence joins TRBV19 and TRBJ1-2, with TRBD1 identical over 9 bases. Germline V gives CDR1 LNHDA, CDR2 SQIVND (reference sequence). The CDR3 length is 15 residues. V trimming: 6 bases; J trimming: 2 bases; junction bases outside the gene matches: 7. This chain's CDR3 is CASRTGGARNYGYTF. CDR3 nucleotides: TGTGCCAGTAGAACAGGGGGCGCGCGCAACTATGGCTACACCTTC.

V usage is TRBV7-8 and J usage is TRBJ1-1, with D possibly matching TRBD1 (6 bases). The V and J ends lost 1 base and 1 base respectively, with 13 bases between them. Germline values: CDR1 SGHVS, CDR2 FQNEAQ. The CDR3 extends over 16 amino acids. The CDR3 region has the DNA TGTGCCAGCAGCTTAGTCGGGGGGGCAGCGAACACTGAAGCTTTCTTT. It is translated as CASSLVGGAANTEAFF. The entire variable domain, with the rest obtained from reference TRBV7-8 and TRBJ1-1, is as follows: GAGVSQSPRYKVAKRGQDVALRCDPISGHVSLFWYQQALGQGPEFLTYFQNEAQLDKSGLPSDRFFAERPEGSVSTLKIQRTQQEDSAVYLCASSLVGGAANTEAFFGQGTRLTVV.

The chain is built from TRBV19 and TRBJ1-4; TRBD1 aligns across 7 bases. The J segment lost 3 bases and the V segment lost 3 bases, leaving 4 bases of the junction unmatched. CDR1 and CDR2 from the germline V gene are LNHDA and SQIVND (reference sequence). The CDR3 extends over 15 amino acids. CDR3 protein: CASSIPGTANEKLFF. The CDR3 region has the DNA TGTGCCAGTAGTATCCCCGGGACAGCTAATGAAAAACTGTTTTTT.

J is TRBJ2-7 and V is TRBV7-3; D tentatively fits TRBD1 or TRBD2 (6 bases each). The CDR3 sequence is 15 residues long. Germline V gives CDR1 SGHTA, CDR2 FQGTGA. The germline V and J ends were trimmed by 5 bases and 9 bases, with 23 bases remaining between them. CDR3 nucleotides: TGTGCCAGCAGCCCCGGGGGCCAGGTGGTGGAAGGGCAGTACTTC. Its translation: CASSPGGQVVEGQYF. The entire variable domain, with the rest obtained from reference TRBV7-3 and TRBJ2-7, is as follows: GAGVSQTPSNKVTEKGKYVELRCDPISGHTALYWYRQSLGQGPEFLIYFQGTGAADDSGLPNDRFFAVRPEGSVSTLKIQRTERGDSAVYLCASSPGGQVVEGQYFGPGTRLTVT.

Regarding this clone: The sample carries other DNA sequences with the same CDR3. CDR3: CASSDRGVETQYF. CDR3 coding DNA: TGTGCCAGCAGTGACAGAGGGGTGGAGACCCAGTACTTC. The chain employs TRBV2 and TRBJ2-5; D may be TRBD1 or TRBD2 (5 bases each). Germline CDR1 and CDR2: SNHLY and FYNNEI. V was trimmed by 3 bases and J by 5 bases, leaving 10 bases between them. The CDR3 runs 13 residues.

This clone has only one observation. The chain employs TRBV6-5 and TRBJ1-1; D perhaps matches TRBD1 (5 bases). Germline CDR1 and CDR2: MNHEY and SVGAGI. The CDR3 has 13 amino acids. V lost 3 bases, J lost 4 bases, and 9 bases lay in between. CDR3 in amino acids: CASSYGGFTEAFF. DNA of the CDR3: TGTGCCAGCAGTTATGGGGGATTCACTGAAGCTTTCTTT.

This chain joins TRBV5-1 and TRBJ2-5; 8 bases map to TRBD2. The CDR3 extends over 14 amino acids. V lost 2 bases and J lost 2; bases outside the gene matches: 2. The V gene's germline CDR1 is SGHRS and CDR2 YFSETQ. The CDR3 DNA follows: TGCGCCAGCAGCTTTAGCGGGGCTCAAGAGACCCAGTACTTC. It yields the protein CASSFSGAQETQYF. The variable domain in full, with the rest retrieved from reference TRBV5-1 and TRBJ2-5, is KAGVTQTPRYLIKTRGQQVTLSCSPISGHRSVSWYQQTPGQGLQFLFEYFSETQRNKGNFPGRFSGRQFSNSRSEMNVSTLELGDSALYLCASSFSGAQETQYFGPGTRLLVL.

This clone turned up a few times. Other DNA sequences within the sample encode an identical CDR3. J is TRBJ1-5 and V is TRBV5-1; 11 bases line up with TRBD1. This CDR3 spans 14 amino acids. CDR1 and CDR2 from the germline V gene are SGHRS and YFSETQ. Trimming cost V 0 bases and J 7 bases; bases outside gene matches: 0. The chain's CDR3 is CASSLGTGGQPQHF. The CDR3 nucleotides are TGCGCCAGCAGCTTGGGGACAGGGGGCCAGCCCCAGCATTTT.

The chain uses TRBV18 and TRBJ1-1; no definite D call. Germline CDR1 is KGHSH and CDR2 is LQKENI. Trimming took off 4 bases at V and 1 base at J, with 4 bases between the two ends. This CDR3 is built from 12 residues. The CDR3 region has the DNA TGTGCCAGCTCACTCAGGAACACTGAAGCTTTCTTT. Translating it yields CASSLRNTEAFF.

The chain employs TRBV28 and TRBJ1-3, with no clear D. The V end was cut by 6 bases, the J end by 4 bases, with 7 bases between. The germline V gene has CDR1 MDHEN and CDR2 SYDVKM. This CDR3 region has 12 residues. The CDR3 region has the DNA TGTGCCAGCAGAGTAAAAGGAAACACCATATATTTT. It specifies CASRVKGNTIYF.

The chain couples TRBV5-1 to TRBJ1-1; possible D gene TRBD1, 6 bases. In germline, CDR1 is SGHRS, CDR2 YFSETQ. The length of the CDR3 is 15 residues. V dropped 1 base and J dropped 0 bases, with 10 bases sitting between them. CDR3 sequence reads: CASSLLTGLNTEAFF. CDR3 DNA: TGCGCCAGCAGCTTGTTAACAGGGTTGAACACTGAAGCTTTCTTT.

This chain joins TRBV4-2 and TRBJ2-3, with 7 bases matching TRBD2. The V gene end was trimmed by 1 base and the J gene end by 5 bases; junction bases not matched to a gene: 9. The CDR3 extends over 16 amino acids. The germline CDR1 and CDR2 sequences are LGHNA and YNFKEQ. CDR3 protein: CASSQVGGSPGDTQYF. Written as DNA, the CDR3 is TGTGCCAGCAGCCAAGTCGGCGGGAGCCCGGGAGATACGCAGTATTTT.

DNA of the CDR3: TGCGCCAGCAGCCTAAGTGGGACTAGCGGGATCTGGGGTGACCAAGAGACCCAGTACTTC. As protein: CASSLSGTSGIWGDQETQYF. The rearrangement links TRBV4-1 to TRBJ2-5, with 13 bases that match TRBD2. V shed 4 bases and J 0 bases; nucleotides not matched to a gene: 14. The germline gives CDR1 MGHRA, CDR2 YSYEKL. The CDR3 covers 20 residues.

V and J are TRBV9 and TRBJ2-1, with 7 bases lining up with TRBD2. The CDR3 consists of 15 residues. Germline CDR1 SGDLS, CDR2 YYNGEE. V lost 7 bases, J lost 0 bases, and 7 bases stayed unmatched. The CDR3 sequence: CASSIAGDSYNEQFF. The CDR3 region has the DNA TGTGCCAGCTCTATAGCGGGCGACTCCTACAATGAGCAGTTCTTC.

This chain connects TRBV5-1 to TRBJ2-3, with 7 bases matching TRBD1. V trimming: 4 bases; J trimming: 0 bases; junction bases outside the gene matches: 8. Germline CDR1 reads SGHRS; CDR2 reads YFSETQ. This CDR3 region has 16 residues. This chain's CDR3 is CASSRETGLSTDTQYF. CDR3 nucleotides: TGCGCCAGCAGCAGGGAGACAGGGCTTAGCACAGATACGCAGTATTTT.

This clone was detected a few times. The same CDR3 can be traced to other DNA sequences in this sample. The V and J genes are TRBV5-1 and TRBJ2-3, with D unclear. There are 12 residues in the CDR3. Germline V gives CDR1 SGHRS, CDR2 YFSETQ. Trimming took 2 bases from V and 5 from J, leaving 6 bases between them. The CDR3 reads CASSLVGDTQYF. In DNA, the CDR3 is TGCGCCAGCAGCTTAGTGGGAGATACGCAGTATTTT.

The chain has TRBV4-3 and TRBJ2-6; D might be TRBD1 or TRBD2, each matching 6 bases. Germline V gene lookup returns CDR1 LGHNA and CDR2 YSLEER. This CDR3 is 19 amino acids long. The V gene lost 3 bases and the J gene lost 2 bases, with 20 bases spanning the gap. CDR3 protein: CASSQGTRGGWPGANVLTF. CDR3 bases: TGCGCCAGCAGCCAGGGAACCAGGGGAGGTTGGCCTGGGGCCAACGTCCTGACTTTC.

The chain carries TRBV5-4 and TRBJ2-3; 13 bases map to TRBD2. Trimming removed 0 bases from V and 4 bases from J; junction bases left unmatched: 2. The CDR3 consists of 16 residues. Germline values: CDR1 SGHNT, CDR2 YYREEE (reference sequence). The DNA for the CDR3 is TGTGCCAGCAGCTTGGGGACTAGCGGGAGTGCAGATACGCAGTATTTT. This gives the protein CASSLGTSGSADTQYF.

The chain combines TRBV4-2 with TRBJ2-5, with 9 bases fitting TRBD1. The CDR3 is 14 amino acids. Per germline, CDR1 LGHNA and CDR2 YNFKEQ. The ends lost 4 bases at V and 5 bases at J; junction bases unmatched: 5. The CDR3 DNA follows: TGTGCCAGCAGCCGGACAGGGGCTGAGGAGACCCAGTACTTC. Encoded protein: CASSRTGAEETQYF.

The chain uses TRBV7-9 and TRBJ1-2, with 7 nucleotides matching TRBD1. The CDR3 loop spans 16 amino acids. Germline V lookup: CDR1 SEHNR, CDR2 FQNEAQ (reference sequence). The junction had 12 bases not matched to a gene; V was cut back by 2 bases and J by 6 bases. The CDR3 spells CASSLRGPTAINGYTF. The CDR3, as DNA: TGTGCCAGCAGCTTAAGGGGGCCGACGGCCATAAATGGCTACACCTTC.

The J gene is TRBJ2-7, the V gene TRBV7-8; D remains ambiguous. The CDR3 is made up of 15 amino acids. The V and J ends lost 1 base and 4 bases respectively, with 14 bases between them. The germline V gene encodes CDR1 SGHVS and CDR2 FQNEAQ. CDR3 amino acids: CASSLVAIGVYEQYF. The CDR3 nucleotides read TGTGCCAGCAGCTTAGTGGCCATCGGCGTTTACGAGCAGTACTTC.

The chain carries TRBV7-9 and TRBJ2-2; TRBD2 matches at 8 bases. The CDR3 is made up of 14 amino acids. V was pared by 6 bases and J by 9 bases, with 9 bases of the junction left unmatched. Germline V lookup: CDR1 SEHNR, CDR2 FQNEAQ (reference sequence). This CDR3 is CASRVSGSIRELFF. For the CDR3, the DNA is TGTGCCAGCAGAGTCAGCGGGAGTATCCGGGAGCTGTTTTTT.

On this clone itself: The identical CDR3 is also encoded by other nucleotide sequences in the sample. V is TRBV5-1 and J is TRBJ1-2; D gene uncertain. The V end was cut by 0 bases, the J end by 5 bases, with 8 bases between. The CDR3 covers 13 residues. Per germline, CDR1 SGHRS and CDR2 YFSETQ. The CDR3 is CASSLDRVYGYTF. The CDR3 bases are TGCGCCAGCAGCTTGGACCGTGTGTATGGCTACACCTTC.

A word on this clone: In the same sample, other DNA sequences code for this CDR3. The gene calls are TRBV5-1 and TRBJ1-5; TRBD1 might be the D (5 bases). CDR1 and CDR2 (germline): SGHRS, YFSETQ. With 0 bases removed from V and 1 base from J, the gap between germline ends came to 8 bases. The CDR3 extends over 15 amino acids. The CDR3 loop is CASSLEGDSNQPQHF. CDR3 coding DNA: TGCGCCAGCAGCTTGGAAGGGGACAGCAATCAGCCCCAGCATTTT.

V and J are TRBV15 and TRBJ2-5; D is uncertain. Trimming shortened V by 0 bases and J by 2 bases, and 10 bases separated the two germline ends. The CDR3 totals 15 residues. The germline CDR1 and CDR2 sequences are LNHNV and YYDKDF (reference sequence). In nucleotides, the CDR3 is TGTGCCACCAGCAGAGATGTGCCGTTTCAAGAGACCCAGTACTTC. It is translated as CATSRDVPFQETQYF. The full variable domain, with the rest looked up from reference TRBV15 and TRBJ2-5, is DAMVIQNPRYQVTQFGKPVTLSCSQTLNHNVMYWYQQKSSQAPKLLFHYYDKDFNNEADTPDNFQSRRPNTSFCFLDIRSPGLGDTAMYLCATSRDVPFQETQYFGPGTRLLVL.

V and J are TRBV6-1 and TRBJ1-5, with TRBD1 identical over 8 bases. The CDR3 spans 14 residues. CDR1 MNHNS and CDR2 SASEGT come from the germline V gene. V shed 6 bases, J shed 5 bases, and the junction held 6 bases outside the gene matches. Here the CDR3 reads CASRPTGDDQPQHF. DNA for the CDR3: TGTGCCAGCAGACCGACAGGGGACGATCAGCCCCAGCATTTT.

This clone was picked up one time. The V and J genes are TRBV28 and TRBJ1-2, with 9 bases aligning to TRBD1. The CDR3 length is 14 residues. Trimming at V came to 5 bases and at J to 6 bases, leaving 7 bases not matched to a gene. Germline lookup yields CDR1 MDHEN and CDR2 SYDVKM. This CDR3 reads CASSVQNRGHGYTF. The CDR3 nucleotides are TGTGCCAGCAGTGTCCAAAACAGGGGGCATGGCTACACCTTC.